This T cell receptor beta chain was sequenced in a study of shared clonotypes between healthy human individuals. Germline V lookup: CDR1 SGHNT, CDR2 YYREEE (reference sequence). This CDR3 has 13 amino acids. The V gene lost 4 bases and the J gene lost 7 bases, with 12 bases spanning the gap. Using immunoSEQ multiplex PCR, the repertoire was profiled, and TCRdb retains in-frame clones only, with some absent. The sample carries about 2.5 million clones, around 90% recorded once. This clone was counted a single time. V usage is TRBV5-4 and J usage is TRBJ2-1, with TRBD1 as a possible D gene (5 bases). The sequence derives from a young man in good health. Some clones in this sample may be carry-over from other donors' samples. The specimen sequenced was naive CD4+ T cells from PBMCs. The subset denotes: CD45RA+ positively selected. CDR3 in DNA: TGTGCCAGCAGCAAAAAGGGGCCGAATGAGCAGTTCTTC. This codes for CASSKKGPNEQFF. Combining the CDR3 with reference TRBV5-4 and TRBJ2-1 gives the whole variable domain ETGVTQSPTHLIKTRGQQVTLRCSSQSGHNTVSWYQQALGQGPQFIFQYYREEENGRGNFPPRFSGLQFPNYSSELNVNALELDDSALYLCASSKKGPNEQFFGPGTRLTVL.